The clone carrying this TCR beta chain was found many times. A single record per CDR3 protein comes from TCRdb applying MiXCR to the 5' RACE reads. The table lists 1.5 million to 2 million distinct CDR3 sequences, less than 40% of them singletons, with around 0.3% in the top ten. The record originates from a study of identical twins. V dropped 6 bases and J dropped 4; count of bases not matched to a gene: 9. The CDR3 runs to 16 residues. Sequences were obtained from cord blood. This chain links TRBV12-3 or TRBV12-4 with TRBJ1-2, with 12 bases identical to TRBD1. The receptor was derived from a newborn girl in good health. The CDR3 sequence: CASRLGTGGLVYGYTF. The CDR3 DNA reads TGTGCCAGCAGACTAGGGACAGGGGGCTTGGTCTATGGCTACACCTTC.